These 2 T cell receptor beta chains share one sample of origin, sequenced in a study of shared clonotypes between healthy human individuals. This table comes from immunoSEQ multiplex PCR, and its TCRdb copy is limited to in-frame clones, with some not included. The profile shows about 2.3 million clones, less than 95% of them singletons. Specimen: naive CD4+ T cells from PBMCs. As for subset: CD45RA+ positively selected. These TCRs come from a man aged 18 to 30 in good health. Some clones in this sample may be carry-over from other donors' samples.

The chain recombines TRBV6-5 with TRBJ1-5; D might be TRBD1 (5 bases). The CDR3 has 15 amino acids. The V gene lost 5 bases and the J gene lost 0 bases, with 11 bases spanning the gap. Per the germline V gene, CDR1 is MNHEY and CDR2 is SVGAGI. The CDR3 sequence: CASSKTAYSNQPQHF. CDR3 DNA: TGTGCCAGCAGTAAGACAGCGTATAGCAATCAGCCCCAGCATTTT.

The rearrangement uses TRBV19 and TRBJ2-7; D perhaps matches TRBD2 (6 bases). From germline, CDR1 is LNHDA and CDR2 SQIVND (reference sequence). The length of the CDR3 is 14 residues. Trimming cost V 9 bases and J 3 bases, with 18 bases left between them. The CDR3 reads CARRRTGRCYEQYF. CDR3 bases: TGTGCCAGGAGACGAACCGGGAGATGCTACGAGCAGTACTTC.